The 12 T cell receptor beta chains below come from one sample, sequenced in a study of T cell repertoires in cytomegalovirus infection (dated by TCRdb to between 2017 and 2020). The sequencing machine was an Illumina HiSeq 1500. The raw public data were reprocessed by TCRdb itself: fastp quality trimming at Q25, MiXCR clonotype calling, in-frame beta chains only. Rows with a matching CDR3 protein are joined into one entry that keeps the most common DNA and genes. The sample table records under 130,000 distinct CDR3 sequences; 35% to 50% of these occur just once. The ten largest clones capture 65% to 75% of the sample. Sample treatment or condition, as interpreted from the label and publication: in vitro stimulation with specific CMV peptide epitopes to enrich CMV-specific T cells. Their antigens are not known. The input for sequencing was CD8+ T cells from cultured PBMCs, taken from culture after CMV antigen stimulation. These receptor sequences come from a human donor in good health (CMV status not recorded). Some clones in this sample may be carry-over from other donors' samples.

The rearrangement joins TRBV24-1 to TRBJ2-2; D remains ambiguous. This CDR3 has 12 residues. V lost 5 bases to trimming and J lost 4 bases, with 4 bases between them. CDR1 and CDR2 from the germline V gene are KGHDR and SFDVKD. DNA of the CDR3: TGTGCCACCAGTGGGGTCACCGGGGAGCTGTTTTTT. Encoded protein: CATSGVTGELFF.

CDR3 protein: CASSLGLKSYEQYF. CDR3 nucleotide sequence: TGTGCCAGCAGCTTAGGCCTGAAAAGTTACGAGCAGTACTTC. The chain employs TRBV13 and TRBJ2-7; D ambiguous. Germline loops: CDR1 PRHDT, CDR2 FYEKMQ (reference sequence). This CDR3 spans 14 amino acids. Trimming removed 0 bases at V and 4 bases at J, with 10 bases between.

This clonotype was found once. CDR3 residues: CASSAGSYKGSYEQYF. Here the CDR3 DNA reads TGTGCCAGCAGCGCGGGATCCTACAAGGGCTCCTACGAGCAGTACTTC. The rearrangement uses TRBV7-1 and TRBJ2-7, with a weak D call TRBD2 (6 bases). Being an ORF, TRBV7-1 has a function that is uncertain. Trimming left V 5 bases short and J 0 bases short, with 17 bases between. This CDR3 contains 16 residues.

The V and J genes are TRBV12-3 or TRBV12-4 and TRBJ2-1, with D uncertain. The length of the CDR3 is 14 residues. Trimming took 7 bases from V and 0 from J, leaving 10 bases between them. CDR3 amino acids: CASTPYTSYNEQFF. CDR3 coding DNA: TGTGCCAGCACCCCCTACACCTCCTACAATGAGCAGTTCTTC.

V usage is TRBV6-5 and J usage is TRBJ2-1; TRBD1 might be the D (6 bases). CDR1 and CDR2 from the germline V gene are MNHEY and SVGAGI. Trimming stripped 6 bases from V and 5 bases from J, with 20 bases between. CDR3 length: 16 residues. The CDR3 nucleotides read TGTGCCAGCAGCATCCCCAAAACCGGGACAAACAATGAGCAGTTCTTC. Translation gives CASSIPKTGTNNEQFF.

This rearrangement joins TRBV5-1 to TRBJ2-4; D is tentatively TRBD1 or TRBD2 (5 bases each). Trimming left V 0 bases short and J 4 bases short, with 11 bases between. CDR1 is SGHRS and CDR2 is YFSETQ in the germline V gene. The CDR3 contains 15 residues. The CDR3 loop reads CASSLEGDLKNIQYF. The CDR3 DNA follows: TGCGCCAGCAGCTTGGAAGGGGACCTTAAAAACATTCAGTACTTC.

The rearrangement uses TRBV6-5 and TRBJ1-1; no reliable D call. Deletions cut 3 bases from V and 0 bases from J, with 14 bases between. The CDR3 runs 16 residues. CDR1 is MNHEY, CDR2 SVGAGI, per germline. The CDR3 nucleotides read TGTGCCAGCAGTTATTCAGCAGAGGTATTGAACACTGAAGCTTTCTTT. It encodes CASSYSAEVLNTEAFF.

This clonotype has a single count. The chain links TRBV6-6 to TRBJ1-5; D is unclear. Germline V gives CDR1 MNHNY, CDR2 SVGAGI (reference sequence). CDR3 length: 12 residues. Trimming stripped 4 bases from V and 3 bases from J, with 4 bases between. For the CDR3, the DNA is TGTGCCAGCAGTTCTATCAATCAGCCCCAGCATTTT. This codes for CASSSINQPQHF.

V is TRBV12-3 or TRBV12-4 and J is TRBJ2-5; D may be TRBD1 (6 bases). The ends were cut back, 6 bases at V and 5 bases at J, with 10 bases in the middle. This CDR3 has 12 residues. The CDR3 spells CASRDSRETQYF. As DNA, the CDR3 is TGTGCCAGCAGGGACAGTCGGGAGACCCAGTACTTC.

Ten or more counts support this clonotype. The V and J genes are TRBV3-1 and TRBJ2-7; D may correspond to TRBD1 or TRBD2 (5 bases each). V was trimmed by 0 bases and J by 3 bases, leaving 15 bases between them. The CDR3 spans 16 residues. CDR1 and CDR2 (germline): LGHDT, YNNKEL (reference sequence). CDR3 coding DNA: TGTGCCAGCAGCCAAGATTATGGGACGGATTTCTACGAGCAGTACTTC. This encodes CASSQDYGTDFYEQYF.

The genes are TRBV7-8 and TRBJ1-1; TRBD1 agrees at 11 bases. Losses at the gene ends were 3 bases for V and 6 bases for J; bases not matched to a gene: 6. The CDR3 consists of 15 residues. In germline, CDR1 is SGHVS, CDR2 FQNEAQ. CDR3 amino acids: CASSFGGQGVAEAFF. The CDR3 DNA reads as TGTGCCAGCAGCTTCGGGGGACAGGGGGTGGCTGAAGCTTTCTTT.

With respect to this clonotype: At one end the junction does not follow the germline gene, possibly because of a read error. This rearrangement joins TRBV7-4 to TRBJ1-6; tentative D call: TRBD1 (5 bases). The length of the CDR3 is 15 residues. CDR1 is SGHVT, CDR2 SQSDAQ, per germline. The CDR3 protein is CASSLAGLNYSPLRF. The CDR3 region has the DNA TGTGCCAGCAGCTTAGCGGGGCTAAATTATTCACCCCTCCGCTTT.